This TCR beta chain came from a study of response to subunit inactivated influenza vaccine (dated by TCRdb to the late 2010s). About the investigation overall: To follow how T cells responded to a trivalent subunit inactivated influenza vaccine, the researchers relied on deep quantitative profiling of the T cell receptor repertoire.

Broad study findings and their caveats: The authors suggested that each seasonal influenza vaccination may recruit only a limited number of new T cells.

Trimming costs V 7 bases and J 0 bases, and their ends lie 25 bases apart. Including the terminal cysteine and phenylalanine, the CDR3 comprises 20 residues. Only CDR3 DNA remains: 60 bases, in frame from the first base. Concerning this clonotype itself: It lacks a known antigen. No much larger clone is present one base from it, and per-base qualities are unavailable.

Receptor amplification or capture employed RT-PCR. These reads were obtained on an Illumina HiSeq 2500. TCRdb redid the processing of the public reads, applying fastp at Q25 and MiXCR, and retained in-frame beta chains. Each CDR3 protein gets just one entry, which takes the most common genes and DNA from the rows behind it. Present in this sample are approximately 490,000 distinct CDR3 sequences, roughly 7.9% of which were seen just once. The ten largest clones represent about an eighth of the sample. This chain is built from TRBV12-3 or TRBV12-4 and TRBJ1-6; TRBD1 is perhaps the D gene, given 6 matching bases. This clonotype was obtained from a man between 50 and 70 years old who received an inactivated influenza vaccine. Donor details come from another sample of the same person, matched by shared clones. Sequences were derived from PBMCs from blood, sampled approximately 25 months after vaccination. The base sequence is TGTGCCAGCATGGGGGACCCCGCGGGACATCCAAGCTCCTATAATTCACCCCTCCACTTT. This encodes CASMGDPAGHPSSYNSPLHF.